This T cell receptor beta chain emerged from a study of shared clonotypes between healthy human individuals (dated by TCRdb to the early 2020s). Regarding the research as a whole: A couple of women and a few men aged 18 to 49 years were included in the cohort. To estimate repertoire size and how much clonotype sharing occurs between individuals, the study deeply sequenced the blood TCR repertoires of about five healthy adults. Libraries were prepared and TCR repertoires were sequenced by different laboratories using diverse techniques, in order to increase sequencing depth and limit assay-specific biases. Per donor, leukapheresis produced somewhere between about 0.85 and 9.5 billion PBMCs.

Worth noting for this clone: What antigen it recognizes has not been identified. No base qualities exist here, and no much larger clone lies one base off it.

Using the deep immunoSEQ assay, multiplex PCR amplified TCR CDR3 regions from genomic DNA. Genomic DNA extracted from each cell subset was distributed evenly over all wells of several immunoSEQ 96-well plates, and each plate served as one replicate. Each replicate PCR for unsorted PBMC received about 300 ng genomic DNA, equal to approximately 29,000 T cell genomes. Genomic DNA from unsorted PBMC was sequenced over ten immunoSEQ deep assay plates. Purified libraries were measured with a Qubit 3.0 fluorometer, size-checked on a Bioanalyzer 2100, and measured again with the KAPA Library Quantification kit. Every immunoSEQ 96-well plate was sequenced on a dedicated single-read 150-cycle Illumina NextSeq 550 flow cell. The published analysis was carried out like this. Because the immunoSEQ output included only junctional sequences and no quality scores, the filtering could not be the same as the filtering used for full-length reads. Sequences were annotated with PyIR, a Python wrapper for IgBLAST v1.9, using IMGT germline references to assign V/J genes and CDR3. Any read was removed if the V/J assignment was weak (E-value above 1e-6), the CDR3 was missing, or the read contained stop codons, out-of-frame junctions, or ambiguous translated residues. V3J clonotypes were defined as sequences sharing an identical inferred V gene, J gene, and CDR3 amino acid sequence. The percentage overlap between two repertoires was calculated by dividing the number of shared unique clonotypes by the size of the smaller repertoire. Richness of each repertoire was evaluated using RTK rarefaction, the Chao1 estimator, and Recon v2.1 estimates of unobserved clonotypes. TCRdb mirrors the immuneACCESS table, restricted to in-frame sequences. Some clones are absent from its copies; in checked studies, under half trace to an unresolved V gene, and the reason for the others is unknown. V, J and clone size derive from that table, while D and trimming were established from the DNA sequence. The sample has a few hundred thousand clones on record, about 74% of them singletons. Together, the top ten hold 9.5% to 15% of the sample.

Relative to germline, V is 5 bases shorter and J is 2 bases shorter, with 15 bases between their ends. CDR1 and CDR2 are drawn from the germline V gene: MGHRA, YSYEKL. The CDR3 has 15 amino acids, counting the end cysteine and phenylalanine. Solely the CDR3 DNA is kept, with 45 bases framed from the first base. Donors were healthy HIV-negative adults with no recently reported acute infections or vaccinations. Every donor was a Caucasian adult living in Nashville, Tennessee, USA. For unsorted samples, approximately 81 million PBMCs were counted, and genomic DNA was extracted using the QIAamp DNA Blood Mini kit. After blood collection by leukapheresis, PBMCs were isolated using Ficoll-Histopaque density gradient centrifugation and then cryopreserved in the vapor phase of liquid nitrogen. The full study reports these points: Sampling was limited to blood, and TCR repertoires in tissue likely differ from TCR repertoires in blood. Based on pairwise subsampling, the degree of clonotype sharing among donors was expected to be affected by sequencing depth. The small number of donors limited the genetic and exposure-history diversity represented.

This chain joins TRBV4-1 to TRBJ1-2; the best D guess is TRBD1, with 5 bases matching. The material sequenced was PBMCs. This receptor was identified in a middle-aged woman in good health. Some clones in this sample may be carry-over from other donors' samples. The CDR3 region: CASSSARGRNYGYTF. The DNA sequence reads TGCGCCAGCAGCTCGGCCCGGGGACGGAACTATGGCTACACCTTC.